This T cell receptor (beta chain) stems from a study of T cells after yellow fever vaccination. One entry per CDR3 protein results from TCRdb running MiXCR on the 5' RACE reads. The table records fewer than 400,000 distinct CDR3 sequences, roughly 6.2% of them present only once. The V and J ends lost 10 bases and 1 base, in that order; junction bases with no gene match: 18. The CDR3 runs 17 residues. The germline gives CDR1 SEHNR, CDR2 FQNEAQ (reference sequence). The clonotype originates from a man aged 25-40 years who received the YFV17D yellow fever vaccine. V is TRBV7-9 and J is TRBJ2-5; 7 bases line up with TRBD1. Sequencing used PBMCs, obtained 5 days after the yellow fever booster vaccination. The CDR3 protein is CAMSSGLLAGGQETQYF. CDR3 coding DNA: TGTGCCATGAGCTCGGGGCTCCTGGCAGGGGGCCAAGAGACCCAGTACTTC.